This passage covers 28 T cell receptor beta chains from one sample sequenced in a study of Graves' ophthalmopathy and Graves' hyperthyroidism. From RNA, the CDR3 regions of TCR beta chains were amplified and sequenced. First-round RT-PCR with HTBI primers preceded a second-round multiplex PCR. TCRdb ran MiXCR on the multiplex PCR reads and lists one entry per CDR3 protein. Of over 450,000 distinct CDR3 sequences listed, 13% to 15% are singletons. The sample taken for sequencing was blood. All receptors come from a woman in her 30s with Graves' ophthalmopathy.

This clonotype has at least ten counts. This chain uses TRBV6-1 with TRBJ2-7, with TRBD1 matching 7 bases. V shed 6 bases and J 3 bases; nucleotides not matched to a gene: 11. This CDR3 is 15 amino acids long. Looked up from germline, CDR1 is MNHNS and CDR2 is SASEGT. CDR3 region: CASRGPGQAGYEQYF. The CDR3 DNA reads as TGTGCCAGCAGGGGCCCCGGACAGGCGGGCTACGAGCAGTACTTC.

This clonotype has a handful of counts. The V and J genes are TRBV7-9 and TRBJ1-2; D may be TRBD1 (5 bases). There are 14 residues in the CDR3. Germline assignment: CDR1 SEHNR and CDR2 FQNEAQ (reference sequence). The V and J ends lost 8 bases and 4 bases respectively, with 17 bases between them. CDR3 sequence reads: CASGASVGIYGYTF. Here the CDR3 DNA reads TGTGCCAGCGGGGCTTCGGTGGGGATCTATGGCTACACCTTC.

This clonotype was observed many times. The chain carries TRBV20-1 and TRBJ2-5; 8 positions match TRBD2. This CDR3 comprises 15 residues. J lost 0 bases, V lost 4 bases, and 7 bases had no gene match. CDR1 and CDR2 from the germline V gene are DFQATT and SNEGSKA (reference sequence). CDR3 nucleotide sequence: TGCAGTGCTATCGGCCGCGGGAGGTACCAAGAGACCCAGTACTTC. Encoded protein: CSAIGRGRYQETQYF.

This clonotype has a count of ten or more. CDR3 sequence reads: CASSLDDRRSNTEAFF. The CDR3 DNA is TGCGCCAGCAGCTTGGATGACAGGCGTTCGAACACTGAAGCTTTCTTT. The rearrangement joins TRBV5-1 to TRBJ1-1; maybe TRBD1 (6 bases). Germline V gene lookup returns CDR1 SGHRS and CDR2 YFSETQ. The CDR3 is 16 amino acids. V gave up 0 bases and J gave up 1 base, with 13 bases separating them.

J is TRBJ1-1 and V is TRBV12-3 or TRBV12-4; no firm D call. The V and J ends lost 8 bases and 11 bases respectively, with 15 bases between them. The CDR3 has 11 amino acids. As DNA, the CDR3 is TGTGCCAGCTCTAGGGCAGCCAGGGCTTTCTTT. It codes for CASSRAARAFF.

Many counts were recorded for this clonotype. The chain carries TRBV29-1 and TRBJ2-5; 7 bases agree with TRBD2. From germline, CDR1 is SQVTM and CDR2 ANQGSEA. Germline trimming cut 7 bases from V and 5 bases from J; bases unmatched to any gene: 10. The length of the CDR3 is 13 residues. The chain's CDR3 is CSERLAPLETQYF. DNA for the CDR3: TGCAGCGAACGACTAGCCCCCCTGGAGACCCAGTACTTC.

This clonotype was detected ten times or more. V is TRBV30 and J is TRBJ1-1, with 10 bases identical to TRBD1. This CDR3 has 15 residues. In germline, CDR1 is GTSNPN, CDR2 SVGIG (reference sequence). Germline trimming cut 7 bases from V and 5 bases from J; bases unmatched to any gene: 13. The CDR3: CAYNSRGQGWTEAFF. CDR3 nucleotide sequence: TGTGCCTACAATAGTAGGGGACAGGGGTGGACTGAAGCTTTCTTT. The full variable domain, with the rest looked up from reference TRBV30 and TRBJ1-1, is SQTIHQWPATLVQPVGSPLSLECTVEGTSNPNLYWYRQAAGRGLQLLFYSVGIGQISSEVPQNLSASRPQDRQFILSSKKLLLSDSGFYLCAYNSRGQGWTEAFFGQGTRLTVV.

This clonotype was seen at least ten times. The chain employs TRBV4-1 and TRBJ1-2; tentatively, D is TRBD1 (5 bases). V shed 1 base and J shed 7 bases, with 13 bases lying between them. Looked up from germline, CDR1 is MGHRA and CDR2 is YSYEKL. The CDR3 has 14 amino acids. Here the CDR3 reads CASSQASGKGGYTF. Here the CDR3 DNA reads TGCGCCAGCAGCCAAGCGTCAGGGAAGGGTGGCTACACCTTC.

Many counts were recorded for this clonotype. The chain has TRBV4-1 and TRBJ1-1; 7 positions agree with TRBD1. Trimming took 4 bases from V and 3 from J; bases not matched to a gene: 5. The germline gives CDR1 MGHRA, CDR2 YSYEKL. CDR3 size: 14 residues. In nucleotides, the CDR3 is TGCGCCAGCAGCCGAGAGGGGGCGGACACTGAAGCTTTCTTT. It encodes CASSREGADTEAFF.

This clonotype has at least ten counts. This chain links TRBV10-3 with TRBJ1-6; a weak D match, TRBD1 (5 bases). There are 14 residues in the CDR3. Trimming pared 3 bases from V and 7 bases from J, leaving 10 bases between. The V gene's germline CDR1 is ENHRY and CDR2 SYGVKD. The CDR3: CAISEPQGNSPLHF. DNA of the CDR3: TGTGCCATCAGTGAACCTCAGGGAAATTCACCCCTCCACTTT.

This clonotype was counted at least ten times. This sequence joins TRBV7-3 and TRBJ2-5; 8 bases agree with TRBD1. CDR3 length: 17 residues. V lost 1 base, J lost 2 bases, and 9 bases stayed unmatched. The germline V gene has CDR1 SGHTA and CDR2 FQGTGA. CDR3 region: CASSLRGQGARQETQYF. CDR3 bases: TGTGCCAGCAGCTTAAGAGGCCAGGGGGCGAGGCAAGAGACCCAGTACTTC.

Many counts were recorded for this clonotype. The J gene is TRBJ1-2, the V gene TRBV2, with D possibly TRBD1 on 5 matching bases. The CDR3 covers 12 residues. V was pared by 5 bases and J by 6 bases, with 10 bases between. Germline V gives CDR1 SNHLY, CDR2 FYNNEI. The CDR3 is CASSYVTDGYTF. The CDR3 nucleotides read TGTGCCAGCAGTTATGTGACAGATGGCTACACCTTC.

This clonotype was observed many times. This sequence joins TRBV3-1 and TRBJ1-1; no definite D call. The V gene's germline CDR1 is LGHDT and CDR2 YNNKEL (reference sequence). CDR3 length: 12 amino acids. The V end was cut by 5 bases, the J end by 7 bases, with 11 bases between. CDR3 in DNA: TGTGCCAGCAGCGCCTCACAACTTGAAGCTTTCTTT. It is translated as CASSASQLEAFF.

Points on this clonotype: Just one base apart from a much larger clone, this may be a read error. V and J are TRBV7-8 and TRBJ2-3, with D possibly being TRBD1 or TRBD2 (5 bases each). Germline-derived CDR1 and CDR2 are SGHVS and FQNEAQ. The CDR3 runs 11 residues. CDR3 loop: CASSQGDTRYF. The CDR3 DNA reads as TGTGCCAGCAGCCAGGGAGATACGCGGTATTTT. Drawing the rest from reference TRBV7-8 and TRBJ2-3, the complete variable domain is GAGVSQSPRYKVAKRGQDVALRCDPISGHVSLFWYQQALGQGPEFLTYFQNEAQLDKSGLPSDRFFAERPEGSVSTLKIQRTQQEDSAVYLCASSQGDTRYFGPGTRLTVL.

The table lists this clonotype with many counts. The rearrangement uses TRBV4-1 and TRBJ1-1; a weak D match, TRBD1 (6 bases). The CDR3 consists of 14 residues. Trimming stripped 3 bases from V and 7 bases from J, with 15 bases between. Germline V CDR1 and CDR2: MGHRA, YSYEKL. This CDR3 is CASSHRQGGLEAFF. The CDR3 nucleotides are TGCGCCAGCAGCCATCGACAAGGGGGTCTTGAAGCTTTCTTT.

In its sample, this clonotype was seen many times. The V and J genes are TRBV7-6 and TRBJ2-7; 7 bases align to TRBD2. V lost 4 bases to trimming and J lost 2 bases; unmatched junction nucleotides: 2. In germline, CDR1 is SGHVS, CDR2 FNYEAQ. The CDR3 is 13 amino acids. The CDR3 coding sequence is TGTGCCAGCAGCTGGGCGGGGGCCTACGAGCAGTACTTC. Translated: CASSWAGAYEQYF.

This clonotype was detected ten times or more. The chain is built from TRBV28 and TRBJ2-2; 8 bases fit TRBD2. Germline V gene lookup returns CDR1 MDHEN and CDR2 SYDVKM. The CDR3 length is 15 residues. The J segment lost 4 bases and the V segment lost 6 bases, leaving 7 bases of the junction unmatched. Written as DNA, the CDR3 is TGTGCCAGCAGAATAGCGGGGCGAGGCACCGGGGAGCTGTTTTTT. Amino acids: CASRIAGRGTGELFF.

This clonotype has only a few counts. Being one base from a much bigger clone, this may be a read error. The V call is TRBV24-1, the J call TRBJ1-2; D ambiguous. The V end was cut by 2 bases, the J end by 4 bases, with 7 bases between. Per the germline V gene, CDR1 is KGHDR and CDR2 is SFDVKD. CDR3 size: 13 residues. In DNA form, the CDR3 reads TGTGCCACCAGTGATTCTATTAGCTATGGCTACACCTTC. It encodes CATSDSISYGYTF.

This clonotype was seen ten or more times. The chain links TRBV24-1 to TRBJ2-2, with D perhaps assigned TRBD1 or TRBD2 (7 bases each). This CDR3 comprises 16 residues. V was cut by 5 bases and J by 4 bases, with 16 bases left in between. The V gene's germline CDR1 is KGHDR and CDR2 SFDVKD. DNA of the CDR3: TGTGCCACCAGTGCCGAAACCAGGGGGGGCACCGGGGAGCTGTTTTTT. It specifies CATSAETRGGTGELFF.

The sample holds many counts of this clonotype. The chain carries TRBV20-1 and TRBJ2-5; TRBD2 matches 10 bases. The CDR3 has 15 residues. The germline CDR1 and CDR2 sequences are DFQATT and SNEGSKA (reference sequence). V was clipped by 3 bases and J by 6 bases; unmatched bases: 10. The CDR3 reads CSASGAGGPVKTQYF. CDR3 nucleotides: TGCAGTGCTAGTGGAGCGGGGGGGCCCGTAAAGACCCAGTACTTC.

This clonotype was seen only a few times. The genes are TRBV20-1 and TRBJ2-7; perhaps TRBD2 as D (6 bases). The CDR3 has 14 amino acids. Trimming pared 2 bases from V and 1 base from J, leaving 12 bases between. The germline CDR1 and CDR2 sequences are DFQATT and SNEGSKA (reference sequence). The CDR3 spells CSARNGRQSYEQYF. The CDR3 coding sequence is TGCAGTGCTAGAAACGGGAGACAATCCTACGAGCAGTACTTC.

This clonotype appeared many times. V and J are TRBV7-9 and TRBJ1-1; D perhaps matches TRBD1 (5 bases). The CDR3 is 11 amino acids. The V end lost 7 bases, the J end lost 7 bases, and 10 bases lay between the germline ends. Germline lookup yields CDR1 SEHNR and CDR2 FQNEAQ (reference sequence). DNA of the CDR3: TGTGCCAGCACTTGGGGGAGTGAAGCTTTCTTT. Its protein is CASTWGSEAFF.

In this sample, this clonotype turned up many times. The CDR3 loop reads CASSLAGHSNQPQHF. As DNA, the CDR3 is TGTGCCAGCAGCTTAGCCGGGCATAGCAATCAGCCCCAGCATTTT. The chain links TRBV7-8 to TRBJ1-5, with D hard to call. The CDR3 is 15 amino acids. Germline V gene lookup returns CDR1 SGHVS and CDR2 FQNEAQ. Trimming shortened V by 0 bases and J by 0 bases, and 6 bases separated the two germline ends.

The sample holds many counts of this clonotype. V and J are TRBV6-1 and TRBJ1-5; 7 bases are shared with TRBD1. The CDR3 contains 16 residues. The J segment lost 0 bases and the V segment lost 7 bases, leaving 9 bases of the junction unmatched. CDR1 MNHNS and CDR2 SASEGT come from the germline V gene. CDR3 sequence: CASIPDRAYSNQPQHF. The CDR3 coding sequence is TGTGCCAGCATCCCAGACAGGGCTTATAGCAATCAGCCCCAGCATTTT.

This clonotype was observed many times. The chain employs TRBV14 and TRBJ2-7; D call uncertain. The germline V gene has CDR1 SGHDN and CDR2 FVKESK. Trimming pared 5 bases from V and 2 bases from J, leaving 10 bases between. The CDR3 is made up of 13 amino acids. The CDR3 nucleotides read TGTGCCAGCAGCGGAATAAATGCCTACGAGCAGTACTTC. Translated, it gives CASSGINAYEQYF.

This clonotype was seen ten or more times. V usage is TRBV11-2 and J usage is TRBJ2-5, with 8 bases aligning to TRBD1. V was pared by 6 bases and J by 4 bases, with 4 bases of the junction left unmatched. CDR3 length: 13 residues. CDR1 is SGHAT, CDR2 FQNNGV, per germline. The CDR3 DNA follows: TGTGCCAGCAGGGGACAGGAGGGAGAGACCCAGTACTTC. Translation: CASRGQEGETQYF. The entire variable domain, with the rest obtained from reference TRBV11-2 and TRBJ2-5, is as follows: EAGVAQSPRYKIIEKRQSVAFWCNPISGHATLYWYQQILGQGPKLLIQFQNNGVVDDSQLPKDRFSAERLKGVDSTLKIQPAKLEDSAVYLCASRGQEGETQYFGPGTRLLVL.

This clonotype occurred many times. CDR3 in DNA: TGTGCCAGCAGCTGGGGACTAGCGGGAGTCTACGAGCAGTACTTC. This sequence encodes CASSWGLAGVYEQYF. This rearrangement joins TRBV7-3 to TRBJ2-7; 14 bases map to TRBD2. Germline-derived CDR1 and CDR2 are SGHTA and FQGTGA. The CDR3 is 15 amino acids. The trim removed 4 bases at V and 3 bases at J, leaving 2 bases unmatched.

This clonotype has ten or more counts. This sequence joins TRBV12-3 or TRBV12-4 and TRBJ1-6; D uncertain. The V end lost 3 bases, the J end lost 0 bases, and 12 bases lay between the germline ends. The CDR3 consists of 17 residues. CDR3 coding DNA: TGTGCCAGCAGTTTTCTCGGGAGTCTCTCCTATAATTCACCCCTCCACTTT. Protein product: CASSFLGSLSYNSPLHF.